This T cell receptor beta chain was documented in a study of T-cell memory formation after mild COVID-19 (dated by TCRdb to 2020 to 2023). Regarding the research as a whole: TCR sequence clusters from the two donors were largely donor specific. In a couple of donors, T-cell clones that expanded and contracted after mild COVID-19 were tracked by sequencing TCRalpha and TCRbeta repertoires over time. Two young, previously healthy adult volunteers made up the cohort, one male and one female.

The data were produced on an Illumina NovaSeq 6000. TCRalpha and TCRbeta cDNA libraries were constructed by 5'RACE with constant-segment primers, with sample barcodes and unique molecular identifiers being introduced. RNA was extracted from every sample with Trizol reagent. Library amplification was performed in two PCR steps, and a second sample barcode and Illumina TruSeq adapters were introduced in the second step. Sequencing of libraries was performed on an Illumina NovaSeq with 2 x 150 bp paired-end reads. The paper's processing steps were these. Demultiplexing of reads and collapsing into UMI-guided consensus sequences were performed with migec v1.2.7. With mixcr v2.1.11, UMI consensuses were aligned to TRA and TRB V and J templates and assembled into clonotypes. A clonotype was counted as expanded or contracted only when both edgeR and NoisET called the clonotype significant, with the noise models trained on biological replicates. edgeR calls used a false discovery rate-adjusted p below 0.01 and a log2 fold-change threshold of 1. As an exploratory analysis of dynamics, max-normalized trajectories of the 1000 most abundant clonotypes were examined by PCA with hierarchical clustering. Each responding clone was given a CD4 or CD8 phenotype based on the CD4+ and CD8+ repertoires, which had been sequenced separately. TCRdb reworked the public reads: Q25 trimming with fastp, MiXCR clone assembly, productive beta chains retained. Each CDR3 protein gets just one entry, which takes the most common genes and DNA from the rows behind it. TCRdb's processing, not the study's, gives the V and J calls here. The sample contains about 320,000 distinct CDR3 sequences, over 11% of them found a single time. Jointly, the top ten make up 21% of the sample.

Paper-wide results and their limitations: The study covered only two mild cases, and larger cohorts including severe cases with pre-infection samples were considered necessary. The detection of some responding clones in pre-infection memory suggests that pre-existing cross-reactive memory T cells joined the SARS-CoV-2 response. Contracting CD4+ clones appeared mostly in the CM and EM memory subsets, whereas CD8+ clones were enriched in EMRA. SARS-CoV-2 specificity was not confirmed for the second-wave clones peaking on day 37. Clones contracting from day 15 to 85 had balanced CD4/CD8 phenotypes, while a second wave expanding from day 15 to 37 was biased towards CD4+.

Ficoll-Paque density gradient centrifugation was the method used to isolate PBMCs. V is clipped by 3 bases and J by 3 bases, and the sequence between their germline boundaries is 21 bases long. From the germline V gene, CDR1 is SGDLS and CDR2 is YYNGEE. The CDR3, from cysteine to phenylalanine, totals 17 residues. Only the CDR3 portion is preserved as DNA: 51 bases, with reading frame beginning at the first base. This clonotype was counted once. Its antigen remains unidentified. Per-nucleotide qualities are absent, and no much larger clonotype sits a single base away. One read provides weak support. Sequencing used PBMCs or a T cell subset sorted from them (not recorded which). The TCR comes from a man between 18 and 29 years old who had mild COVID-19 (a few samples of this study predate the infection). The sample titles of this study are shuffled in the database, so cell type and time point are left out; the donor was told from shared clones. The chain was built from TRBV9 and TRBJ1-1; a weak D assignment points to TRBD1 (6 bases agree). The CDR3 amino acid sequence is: CASSARGGGRGDTEAFF. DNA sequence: TGTGCCAGCAGCGCAAGAGGCGGGGGGCGCGGAGACACTGAAGCTTTCTTT.